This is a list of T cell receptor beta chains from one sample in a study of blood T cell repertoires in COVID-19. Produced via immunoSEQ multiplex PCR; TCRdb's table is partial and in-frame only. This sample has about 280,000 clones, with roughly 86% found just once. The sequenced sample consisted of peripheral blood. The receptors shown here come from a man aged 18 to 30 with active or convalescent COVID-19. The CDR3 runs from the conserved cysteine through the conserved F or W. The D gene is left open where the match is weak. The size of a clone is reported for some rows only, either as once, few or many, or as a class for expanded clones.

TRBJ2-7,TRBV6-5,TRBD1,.,TGTGCCAGCAGTTACACAGGGGGCGTCTACGAGCAGTACTTC,CASSYTGGVYEQYF
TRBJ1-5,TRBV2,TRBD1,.,TGTGCCAGCAGAGAAGCACAGGGGTGGGGTGTGCCCCAGCATTTT,CASREAQGWGVPQHF
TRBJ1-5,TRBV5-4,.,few,TGTGCCAGCAGCTTGGAGGGGCAGCCCCAGCATTTT,CASSLEGQPQHF
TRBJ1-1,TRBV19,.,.,TGTGCCAGTAGTATTGGCAGGTCCACTGAAGCTTTCTTT,CASSIGRSTEAFF
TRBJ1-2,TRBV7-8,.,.,TGTGCCAGCAGCTTAGGGAGGGGATCAACTGGCTACACCTTC,CASSLGRGSTGYTF
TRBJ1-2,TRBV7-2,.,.,TGTGCCAGCAGCTTAGGCATTGAGGCGCAGGGTGGCTATGGCTACACCTTC,CASSLGIEAQGGYGYTF
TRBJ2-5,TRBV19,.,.,TGTGCCAGTAGTACCCGGCAGGAGGGGGCGTGGGAGACCCAGTACTTC,CASSTRQEGAWETQYF
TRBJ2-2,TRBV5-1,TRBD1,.,TGCGCCAGCAGCTTAAGGACAGGGATGACCGGGGAGCTGTTTTTT,CASSLRTGMTGELFF
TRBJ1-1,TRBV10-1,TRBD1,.,TGCGCCAGCAGCGAGACAGGGGGCACTGAAGCTTTCTTT,CASSETGGTEAFF
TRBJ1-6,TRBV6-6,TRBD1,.,TGTGCCAGCAGTACAGAACAGGGGGTCTATAATTCACCCCTCCACTTT,CASSTEQGVYNSPLHF
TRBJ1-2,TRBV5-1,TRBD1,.,TGCGCCAGCAGCGCTTGGGACAGGGGCCAAGCTAACTATGGCTACACCTTC,CASSAWDRGQANYGYTF
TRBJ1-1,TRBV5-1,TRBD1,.,TGCGCCAGCAAAAGGACAGGGGAGAACACTGAAGCTTTCTTT,CASKRTGENTEAFF
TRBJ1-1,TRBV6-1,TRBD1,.,TGTGCCAGCAGTGAAGTGGACAGGGGCTCCGCTGAAGCTTTCTTT,CASSEVDRGSAEAFF
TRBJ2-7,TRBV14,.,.,TGTGCCAGCAGCCAAGGCTGGGGTAGCGCGAACGAGCAGTACTTC,CASSQGWGSANEQYF
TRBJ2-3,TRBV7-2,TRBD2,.,TGTGCCAGCAGCTCCAGCGGGGGGGCCATAGATACGCAGTATTTT,CASSSSGGAIDTQYF
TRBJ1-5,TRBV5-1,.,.,TGCGCCAGCAGCACGACAGTAGGAAGTCAGCCCCAGCATTTT,CASSTTVGSQPQHF
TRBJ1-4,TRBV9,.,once,TGTGCCAGCAGCTTCGGGACTGAGAATGAAAAACTGTTTTTT,CASSFGTENEKLFF
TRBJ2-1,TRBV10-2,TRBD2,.,TGCGCCAGCAGGGCGGGACTAGCGGGACACAATGAGCAGTTCTTC,CASRAGLAGHNEQFF
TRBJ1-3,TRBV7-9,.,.,TGTGCCAGCAGACCCCAGGGCTCTGGAAACACCATATATTTT,CASRPQGSGNTIYF
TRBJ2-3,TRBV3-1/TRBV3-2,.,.,TGTGCCAGCAGCCAAGGTAATAGCGGTTACACAGATACGCAGTATTTT,CASSQGNSGYTDTQYF
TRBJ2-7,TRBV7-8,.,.,TGTGCCAGCAGCCCCACAGTGAGCTCCTACGAGCAGTACTTC,CASSPTVSSYEQYF
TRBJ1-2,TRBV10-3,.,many,TGTGCCATCAGTGATTCCGCTAACTATGGCTACACCTTC,CAISDSANYGYTF
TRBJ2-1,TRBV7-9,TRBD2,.,TGTGCCAGCAGCTTGGCGGGGGGGAACTACAATGAGCAGTTCTTC,CASSLAGGNYNEQFF
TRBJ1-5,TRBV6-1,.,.,TGTGCCAGCAGTGAAGAGGGGGAGGGCGTTGGACAGCCCCAGCATTTT,CASSEEGEGVGQPQHF
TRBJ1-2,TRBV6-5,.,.,TGTGCCAGCAGTTACTCGAGAGGGAACTATGGCTACACCTTC,CASSYSRGNYGYTF
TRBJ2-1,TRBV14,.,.,TGTGCCAGCAGCCAAGTCTTCGGGGGCTCCTACAATGAGCAGTTCTTC,CASSQVFGGSYNEQFF
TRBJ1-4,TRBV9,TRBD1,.,TGTGCCAGCAGCCCAGACAGGGGCGTCAATGAAAAACTGTTTTTT,CASSPDRGVNEKLFF
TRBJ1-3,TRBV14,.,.,TGTGCCAGCAGCCGGGGGGCTGGAAACACCATATATTTT,CASSRGAGNTIYF
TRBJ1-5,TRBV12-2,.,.,TGTGCAAGTCTCCCGGGAGGCGGAGGGCCCCAGCATTTT,CASLPGGGGPQHF
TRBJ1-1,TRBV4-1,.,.,TGCGCCAGCAGCCAAACTTCACAGGGTGGCACTGAAGCTTTCTTT,CASSQTSQGGTEAFF
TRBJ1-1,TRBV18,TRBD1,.,TGTGCCAGCTCACCACGATTTGGACAGGGGGTGAACACTGAAGCTTTCTTT,CASSPRFGQGVNTEAFF
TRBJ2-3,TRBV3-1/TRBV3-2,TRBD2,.,TGTGCCAGCAGCCAAATCCTAGCGGGGATATACACAGATACGCAGTATTTT,CASSQILAGIYTDTQYF